This T cell receptor beta chain was observed in a study of beta chain features in type 1 diabetes. V lost 0 bases to trimming and J lost 6 bases, with 13 bases between them. Germline loops: CDR1 SGHRS, CDR2 YFSETQ. This CDR3 comprises 15 residues. As to this clone: Its antigen is unidentified.

TCRB transcripts that were expressed got sequenced, as all of the isolated RNA had been reverse transcribed. Only in-frame clones appear in the TCRdb table, and some are missing; sequencing was by immunoSEQ multiplex PCR. This table holds about 99,000 clones, 25% to 35% found once. Findings and limits, study-wide: Shorter TCRB CDR3s, moderately but significantly so, were found in Type 1 diabetes patients in all four CD4+ subsets.

The TCR was taken from a woman between 18 and 30 years old with type 1 diabetes. The chain links TRBV5-1 to TRBJ2-1, with D perhaps matching TRBD2 (6 bases). What was sequenced was central memory CD4+ T cells from blood. The CDR3 region is CASSLAPGGSNEQFF. CDR3 bases: TGCGCCAGCAGCTTGGCTCCTGGGGGGAGCAATGAGCAGTTCTTC.